The next 18 T cell receptor beta chains were all read from a single sample in a study of blood T cell repertoires in COVID-19. Sequencing was performed with immunoSEQ multiplex PCR; in TCRdb, only in-frame clones are kept and a portion is missing. The sample shows about 140,000 clones, about three quarters of them seen only once. The source material was PBMCs or T cells enriched from blood (not recorded which). The receptors originated from a woman aged 45-65 years who had recovered from COVID-19.

This clone was seen many times. The chain combines TRBV6-2 or TRBV6-3 with TRBJ2-6; TRBD2 agrees at 7 bases. The CDR3 totals 18 residues. The germline CDR1 and CDR2 sequences are MNHEY and SVGEGT. The V gene end was trimmed by 2 bases and the J gene end by 2 bases; junction bases not matched to a gene: 9. CDR3 sequence: CASSYPGGSSAGANVLTF. Here the CDR3 DNA reads TGTGCCAGCAGTTACCCAGGCGGGAGTTCCGCTGGGGCCAACGTCCTGACTTTC.

This clone is medium-sized within its sample. The chain has TRBV2 and TRBJ1-5, with TRBD1 matching 7 bases. Trimming removed 5 bases from V and 1 base from J; junction bases left unmatched: 5. Germline CDR1 is SNHLY and CDR2 is FYNNEI. The CDR3 contains 15 residues. CDR3 residues: CASSLDRNSNQPQHF. The CDR3 coding sequence is TGTGCCAGCAGTTTGGACAGGAACAGCAATCAGCCCCAGCATTTT. The full variable domain, with the rest looked up from reference TRBV2 and TRBJ1-5, is EPEVTQTPSHQVTQMGQEVILRCVPISNHLYFYWYRQILGQKVEFLVSFYNNEISEKSEIFDDQFSVERPDGSNFTLKIRSTKLEDSAMYFCASSLDRNSNQPQHFGDGTRLSIL.

The chain joins TRBV4-2 to TRBJ2-7; TRBD1 might be the D (6 bases). The CDR3 contains 16 residues. V lost 1 base, J lost 3 bases, and 16 bases lay in between. The germline gives CDR1 LGHNA, CDR2 YNFKEQ. CDR3 residues: CASSQATRDTSYEQYF. The CDR3 bases are TGTGCCAGCAGCCAAGCTACCCGGGACACAAGCTACGAGCAGTACTTC.

The chain combines TRBV2 with TRBJ1-4; TRBD1 might be the D (5 bases). This CDR3 region has 15 residues. Germline CDR1 and CDR2: SNHLY and FYNNEI. With 5 bases removed from V and 6 bases from J, the gap between germline ends came to 16 bases. The CDR3 here is CASSLRRRVDEKLFF. DNA of the CDR3: TGTGCCAGCAGTCTCCGGCGCAGGGTGGATGAAAAACTGTTTTTT. Full variable domain (remainder filled in from reference TRBV2 and TRBJ1-4): EPEVTQTPSHQVTQMGQEVILRCVPISNHLYFYWYRQILGQKVEFLVSFYNNEISEKSEIFDDQFSVERPDGSNFTLKIRSTKLEDSAMYFCASSLRRRVDEKLFFGSGTQLSVL.

Only a few counts were recorded for this clone. CDR3 bases: TGTGCCAGCAGAACTCCCACAGGGGGGGCCGGGGAGCTGTTTTTT. It specifies CASRTPTGGAGELFF. The chain employs TRBV6-5 and TRBJ2-2; possible D gene TRBD1, 8 bases. The CDR3 contains 15 residues. V lost 6 bases and J lost 6, with 17 bases in between. The germline gives CDR1 MNHEY, CDR2 SVGAGI.

Comment on this clone: Additional DNA sequences in this sample encode the identical CDR3. The J gene is TRBJ1-5, the V gene TRBV7-8, with 7 bases matching TRBD1. Germline V gene data show CDR1 as SGHVS and CDR2 as FQNEAQ. This CDR3 comprises 15 residues. V shed 2 bases, J shed 7 bases, and the junction held 8 bases outside the gene matches. This CDR3 reads CASSLRGTARQPQHF. The DNA for the CDR3 is TGTGCCAGCAGCTTACGTGGGACAGCACGGCAGCCCCAGCATTTT. Combining the CDR3 with reference TRBV7-8 and TRBJ1-5 gives the whole variable domain GAGVSQSPRYKVAKRGQDVALRCDPISGHVSLFWYQQALGQGPEFLTYFQNEAQLDKSGLPSDRFFAERPEGSVSTLKIQRTQQEDSAVYLCASSLRGTARQPQHFGDGTRLSIL.

This clone was seen repeatedly, ten times or more. CDR3 bases: TGTGCCAGCAGCGCCACACCGGACAGCACTGAAGCTTTCTTT. It codes for CASSATPDSTEAFF. The chain has TRBV9 and TRBJ1-1; weak D call: TRBD1 (6 bases). Germline CDR1 is SGDLS and CDR2 is YYNGEE. The length of the CDR3 is 14 residues. V was clipped by 3 bases and J by 4 bases, with 13 bases between them.

This clone occurred many times. An end of the junction differs from the germline gene, which may be a read error. The chain couples TRBV29-1 to TRBJ2-1, with 9 bases matching TRBD2. The germline CDR1 and CDR2 sequences are SQVTM and ANQGSEA. The CDR3 has 12 residues. CDR3 residues: CNAREGLNEQFF. CDR3 DNA: TGTAATGCGCGGGAGGGCCTGAATGAGCAGTTCTTC.

This chain uses TRBV7-6 with TRBJ1-4; D gene unclear. The ends were cut back, 4 bases at V and 2 bases at J, with 11 bases in the middle. This CDR3 comprises 15 residues. The germline V gene has CDR1 SGHVS and CDR2 FNYEAQ. In DNA form, the CDR3 reads TGTGCCAGCAGCTCGACACCCTCGACTAATGAAAAACTGTTTTTT. It translates to CASSSTPSTNEKLFF.

CDR3 in amino acids: CATTAQASSYNEQFF. The DNA of the CDR3 is TGTGCCACCACGGCACAAGCGAGCTCTTACAATGAGCAGTTCTTC. The genes are TRBV6-5 and TRBJ2-1, with D uncertain. CDR3 length: 15 residues. CDR1 MNHEY and CDR2 SVGAGI come from the germline V gene. V shed 10 bases and J shed 4 bases, with 20 bases lying between them.

The rearrangement links TRBV9 to TRBJ2-5; the D is unclear. V was shortened by 0 bases and J by 5 bases, with 8 bases between the two germline ends. This CDR3 has 13 residues. CDR1 is SGDLS, CDR2 YYNGEE, per germline. CDR3 sequence reads: CASSVVPGETQYF. CDR3 bases: TGTGCCAGCAGCGTAGTCCCAGGTGAGACCCAGTACTTC. Supplemented by reference TRBV9 and TRBJ2-5, the full variable domain reads DSGVTQTPKHLITATGQRVTLRCSPRSGDLSVYWYQQSLDQGLQFLIQYYNGEERAKGNILERFSAQQFPDLHSELNLSSLELGDSALYFCASSVVPGETQYFGPGTRLLVL.

This clone has just one count. This chain connects TRBV29-1 to TRBJ1-6, with 9 bases matching TRBD1. The germline V gene encodes CDR1 SQVTM and CDR2 ANQGSEA. V lost 4 bases and J lost 12; bases outside the gene matches: 7. CDR3 length: 13 amino acids. The CDR3 bases are TGCAGCGTTGCTGAGACAGGGGGGGAACCCCTCCACTTT. This codes for CSVAETGGEPLHF. The full variable domain, its missing parts supplied by reference TRBV29-1 and TRBJ1-6, is SAVISQKPSRDICQRGTSLTIQCQVDSQVTMMFWYRQQPGQSLTLIATANQGSEATYESGFVIDKFPISRPNLTFSTLTVSNMSPEDSSIYLCSVAETGGEPLHFGNGTRLTVT.

The chain joins TRBV5-4 to TRBJ2-2; 8 nucleotides match TRBD2. This CDR3 spans 15 amino acids. From germline, CDR1 is SGHNT and CDR2 YYREEE (reference sequence). This CDR3 is CATGRGGRDTGELFF. For the CDR3, the DNA is TGTGCGACCGGACGGGGGGGCCGGGACACCGGGGAGCTGTTTTTT.

The chain recombines TRBV9 with TRBJ2-6, with 10 bases identical to TRBD2. Germline V gives CDR1 SGDLS, CDR2 YYNGEE. This CDR3 has 18 amino acids. The ends lost 3 bases at V and 0 bases at J; junction bases unmatched: 6. The CDR3: CASSAGTSEYSGANVLTF. The CDR3, as DNA: TGTGCCAGCAGCGCGGGGACTAGCGAATACTCTGGGGCCAACGTCCTGACTTTC. The whole variable domain, filled in from reference TRBV9 and TRBJ2-6, reads DSGVTQTPKHLITATGQRVTLRCSPRSGDLSVYWYQQSLDQGLQFLIQYYNGEERAKGNILERFSAQQFPDLHSELNLSSLELGDSALYFCASSAGTSEYSGANVLTFGAGSRLTVL.

This clone was seen many times. This chain connects TRBV4-2 to TRBJ2-7; D remains ambiguous. This CDR3 has 12 amino acids. V lost 0 bases and J 6 bases, leaving 6 bases between the germline ends. CDR1 LGHNA and CDR2 YNFKEQ come from the germline V gene. CDR3 nucleotides: TGTGCCAGCAGCCAAGATCCGTCCGAGCAGTACTTC. This codes for CASSQDPSEQYF.

The gene calls are TRBV7-9 and TRBJ1-2; D is possibly TRBD1 (5 bases). Germline CDR1 and CDR2: SEHNR and FQNEAQ (reference sequence). The V end lost 5 bases, the J end lost 6 bases, and 19 bases lay between the germline ends. This CDR3 has 15 amino acids. CDR3 residues: CASSQVNRIYDGYTF. CDR3 DNA sequence: TGTGCCAGCAGCCAAGTGAACAGGATCTACGATGGCTACACCTTC.

V and J are TRBV4-1 and TRBJ1-5; D might be TRBD1 (5 bases). The V and J ends lost 0 bases and 7 bases respectively, with 13 bases between them. Germline CDR1 reads MGHRA; CDR2 reads YSYEKL. The CDR3 contains 15 residues. The CDR3 spells CASSQDGAGGQPQHF. The CDR3 coding sequence is TGCGCCAGCAGCCAAGATGGGGCAGGTGGCCAGCCCCAGCATTTT.

J is TRBJ2-1 and V is TRBV7-9; D unclear. Per germline, CDR1 SEHNR and CDR2 FQNEAQ (reference sequence). V was cut by 5 bases and J by 7 bases, with 12 bases left in between. This CDR3 is 13 amino acids long. The CDR3 sequence: CASSHPFGNEQFF. For the CDR3, the DNA is TGTGCCAGCAGCCACCCTTTCGGGAATGAGCAGTTCTTC.